This T cell receptor beta chain was documented in a study of blood T cell repertoires in COVID-19. The wider study: Spain, Italy and the United States supplied samples that represented acute and convalescent COVID-19. T cells, B-cell-depleted T cells, or PBMCs provided the cDNA or gDNA that served as material.

V lost 4 bases, J lost 8 bases, and 14 bases lay in between. The CDR3 has 14 residues. Germline CDR1 reads SEHNR; CDR2 reads FQNEAQ (reference sequence). Per the original methods: The authors estimated nucleated cell counts from reference gene primer amplification. Some clones are missing from TCRdb's copy, which holds only in-frame ones; the method was immunoSEQ multiplex PCR. V, J and clone size were drawn from that table, and D and trimming were deduced from the DNA. The table shows roughly 120,000 clones, with around 85% occurring only once. The chain recombines TRBV7-9 with TRBJ1-4; D might be TRBD1 (6 bases). The receptor was isolated from a human donor in a cohort sampled during active COVID-19. The sample consisted of peripheral blood. The CDR3 reads CASSSYRDEEKLFF. The CDR3 DNA is TGTGCCAGCAGCTCCTACAGGGATGAGGAAAAACTGTTTTTT.